This T cell receptor (beta chain) appears in the sequencing data of a study of T cells in Graves' hyperthyroidism and ophthalmopathy. In germline, CDR1 is MDHEN, CDR2 SYDVKM. The CDR3 extends over 15 amino acids. Unmatched junction bases numbered 10, after V lost 6 bases and J lost 5 bases. There were TCR beta CDR3 regions amplified from RNA transcripts. The HTBI set primed first-round TCR CDR3 RT-PCR. TCRdb redid the calling of the multiplex PCR reads with MiXCR, one entry per CDR3 protein. Counted here are over 550,000 distinct CDR3 sequences, about a sixth occurring once; the ten biggest clones make up roughly 18%.

The sequencing input was blood. This chain connects TRBV28 to TRBJ2-5, with TRBD1 identical over 9 bases. The TCR was taken from a woman aged 18-35 years with Graves' hyperthyroidism. CDR3 protein: CASRPPGQGVETQYF. Here the CDR3 DNA reads TGTGCCAGCAGACCGCCGGGACAGGGTGTGGAGACCCAGTACTTC.